This TCR beta chain appears in the sequencing data of a study of blood T cell repertoires in COVID-19. Study as a whole: T cells, B-cell-depleted T cells, or PBMCs provided the cDNA or gDNA that served as material.

CDR1 and CDR2 (germline): SGHAT, FQNNGV. The CDR3 is made up of 12 amino acids. Between the trimmed V and J ends, which lost 6 bases and 8 bases, there was a span of 13 bases. How the authors handled the data: Quantification of nucleated cells was approximated via reference gene primer amplification. Sequencing used immunoSEQ multiplex PCR; TCRdb keeps in-frame clones, though not all of them. The V and J calls and clone size are taken from that table; D and trimming were inferred from the DNA. Of 170,000 or so clones in the sample, 90% were seen once. The J gene is TRBJ1-1, the V gene TRBV11-2, with no clear D. This receptor was obtained from a man aged 50 to 60 with acute or convalescent COVID-19. The sample was peripheral blood. The CDR3 is CASRDDRVEAFF. CDR3 nucleotides: TGTGCCAGCAGAGACGATCGGGTGGAAGCTTTCTTT.